The clone carrying this T cell receptor (beta chain) was counted only a few times. The sample is drawn from a study of human T cells and chemical hapten exposure. Time point described: patch test 3, about 24 weeks after DPC sensitization. Treatment of the sample: therapeutic diphenylcyclopropenone sensitization with weekly scalp DPC. Phlebotomy was performed prior to application of every patch test. Using its own MiXCR run on the RACE reads, TCRdb lists one record per CDR3 protein. The sample shows about 190,000 distinct CDR3 sequences, 24% of them seen only once. This CDR3 is 12 amino acids long. V lost 5 bases, J lost 1 base, and 8 bases lay in between. CDR1 is DFQATT and CDR2 is SNEGSKA in the germline V gene (reference sequence).

V usage is TRBV20-1 and J usage is TRBJ1-1, with TRBD1 as a possible D gene (5 bases). The sequencing here drew on whole blood, taken in connection with sensitization to the hapten diphenylcyclopropenone (DPC). The sequence derives from a woman in her thirties or forties with alopecia areata. Some clones in this sample may be carry-over from other donors' samples. CDR3 residues: CSARTGNTEAFF. CDR3 nucleotides: TGCAGTGCTCGAACAGGGAACACTGAAGCTTTCTTT.